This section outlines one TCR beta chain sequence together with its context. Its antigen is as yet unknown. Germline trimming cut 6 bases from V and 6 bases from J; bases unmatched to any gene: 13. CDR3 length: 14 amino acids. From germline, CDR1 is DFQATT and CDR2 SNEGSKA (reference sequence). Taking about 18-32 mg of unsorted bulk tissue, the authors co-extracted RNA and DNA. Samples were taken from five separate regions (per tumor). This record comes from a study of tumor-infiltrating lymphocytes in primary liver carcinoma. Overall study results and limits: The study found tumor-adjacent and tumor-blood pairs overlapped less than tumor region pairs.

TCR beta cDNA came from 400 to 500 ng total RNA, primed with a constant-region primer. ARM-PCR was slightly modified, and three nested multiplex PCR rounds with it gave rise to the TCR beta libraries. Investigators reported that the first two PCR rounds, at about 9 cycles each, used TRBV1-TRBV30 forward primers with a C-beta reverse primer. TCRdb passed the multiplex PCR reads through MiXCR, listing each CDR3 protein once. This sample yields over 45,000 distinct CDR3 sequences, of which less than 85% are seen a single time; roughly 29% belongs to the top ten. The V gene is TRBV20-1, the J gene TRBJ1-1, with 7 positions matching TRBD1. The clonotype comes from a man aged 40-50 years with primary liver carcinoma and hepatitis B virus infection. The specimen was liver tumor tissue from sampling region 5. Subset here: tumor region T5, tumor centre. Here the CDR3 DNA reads TGCAGTGCCCATACCGACAAGGGGGCCCCTGAAGCTTTCTTT. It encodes CSAHTDKGAPEAFF.